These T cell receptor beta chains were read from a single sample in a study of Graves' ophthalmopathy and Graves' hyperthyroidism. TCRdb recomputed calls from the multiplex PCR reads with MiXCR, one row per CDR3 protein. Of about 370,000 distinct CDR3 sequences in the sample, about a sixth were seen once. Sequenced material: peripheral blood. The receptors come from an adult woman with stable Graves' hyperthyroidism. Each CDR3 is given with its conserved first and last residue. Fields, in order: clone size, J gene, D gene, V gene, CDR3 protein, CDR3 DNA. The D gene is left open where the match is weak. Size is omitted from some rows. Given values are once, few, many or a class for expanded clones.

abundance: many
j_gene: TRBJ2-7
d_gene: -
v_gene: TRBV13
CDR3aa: CASSLRTTGEQYF
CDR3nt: TGTGCCAGCAGCTTACGGACTACAGGGGAGCAGTACTTC

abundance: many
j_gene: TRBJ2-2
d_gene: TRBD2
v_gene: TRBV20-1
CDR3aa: CSARGEGGELFF
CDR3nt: TGCAGTGCTAGAGGGGAGGGCGGGGAGCTGTTTTTT

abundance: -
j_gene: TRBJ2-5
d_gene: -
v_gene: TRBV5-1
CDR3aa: CASMVSGGGQETQYF
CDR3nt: TGCGCCAGCATGGTGTCAGGGGGAGGCCAAGAGACCCAGTACTTC

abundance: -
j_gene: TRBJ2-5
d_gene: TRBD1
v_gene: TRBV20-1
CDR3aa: CSASQGETQYF
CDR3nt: TGCAGTGCTTCACAGGGGGAGACCCAGTACTTC

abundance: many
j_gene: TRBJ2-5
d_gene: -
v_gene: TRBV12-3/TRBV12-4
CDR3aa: CASRPRTVGGETQYF
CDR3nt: TGTGCCAGCAGACCCCGGACAGTGGGTGGAGAGACCCAGTACTTC

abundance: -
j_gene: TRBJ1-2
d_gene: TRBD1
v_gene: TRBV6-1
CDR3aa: CASSVIQDRGGYTF
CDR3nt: TGTGCCAGCAGTGTAATCCAGGACAGGGGTGGCTACACCTTC

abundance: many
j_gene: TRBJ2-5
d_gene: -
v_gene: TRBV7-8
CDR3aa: CASSPASSTQYF
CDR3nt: TGTGCCAGCAGCCCCGCTTCGAGTACCCAGTACTTC

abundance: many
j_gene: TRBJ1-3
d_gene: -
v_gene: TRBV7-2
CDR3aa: CASSLDFTITGNTIYF
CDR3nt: TGTGCCAGCAGCTTAGACTTCACCATAACTGGAAACACCATATATTTT

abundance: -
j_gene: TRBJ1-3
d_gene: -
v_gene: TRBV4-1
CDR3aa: CGSSQVTPGNTIYF
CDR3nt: TGCGGCAGCAGCCAAGTGACTCCTGGAAACACCATATATTTT

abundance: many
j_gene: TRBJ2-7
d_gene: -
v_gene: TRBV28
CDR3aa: CASSFTDDSYEQYF
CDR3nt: TGTGCCAGCAGTTTTACGGACGATTCCTACGAGCAGTACTTC

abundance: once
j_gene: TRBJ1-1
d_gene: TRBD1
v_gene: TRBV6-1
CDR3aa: CASISGQGASEAFF
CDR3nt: TGTGCCAGCATCTCCGGACAGGGGGCAAGTGAAGCTTTCTTT

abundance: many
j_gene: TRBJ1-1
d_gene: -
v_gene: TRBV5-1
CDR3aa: CASSLAVGGSTEAFF
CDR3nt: TGCGCCAGCAGCTTGGCCGTCGGGGGTTCCACTGAAGCTTTCTTT

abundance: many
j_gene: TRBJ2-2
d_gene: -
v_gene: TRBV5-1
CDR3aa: CATSKGAANTGELFF
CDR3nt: TGCGCCACCTCGAAGGGAGCCGCGAACACCGGGGAGCTGTTTTTT

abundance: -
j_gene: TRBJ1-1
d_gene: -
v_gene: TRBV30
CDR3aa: CAWSRTALNTEAFF
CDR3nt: TGTGCCTGGAGTAGGACAGCGTTGAACACTGAAGCTTTCTTT

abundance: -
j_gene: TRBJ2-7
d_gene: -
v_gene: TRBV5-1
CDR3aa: CASSLGQSDHEQYF
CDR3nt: TGCGCCAGCAGCCTGGGGCAGAGTGATCACGAGCAGTACTTC

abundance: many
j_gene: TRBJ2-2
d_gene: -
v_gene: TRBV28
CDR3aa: CASSLFRQKNTGELFF
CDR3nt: TGTGCCAGCAGTTTATTCAGACAAAAGAACACCGGGGAGCTGTTTTTT

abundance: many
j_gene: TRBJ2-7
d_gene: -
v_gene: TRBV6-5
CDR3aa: CASSLQGIDYEQYF
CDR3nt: TGTGCCAGCAGTCTTCAGGGAATCGACTACGAGCAGTACTTC

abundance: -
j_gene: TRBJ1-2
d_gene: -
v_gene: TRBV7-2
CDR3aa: CASSLEAGYTF
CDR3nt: TGTGCCAGCAGCTTAGAAGCGGGCTACACCTTC

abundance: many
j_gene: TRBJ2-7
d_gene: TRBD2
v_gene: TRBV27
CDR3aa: CASRSSGLPGEYF
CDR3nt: TGTGCCAGCAGATCTAGCGGACTCCCCGGGGAGTACTTC

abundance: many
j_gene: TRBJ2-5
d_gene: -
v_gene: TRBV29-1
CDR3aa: CSVEDPVLGGLVGETQYF
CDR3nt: TGCAGCGTTGAAGATCCCGTCCTCGGGGGGCTAGTAGGAGAGACCCAGTACTTC

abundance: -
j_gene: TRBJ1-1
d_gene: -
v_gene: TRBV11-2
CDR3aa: CASSPTSSVNTEAFF
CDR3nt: TGTGCCAGCAGCCCCACCAGTTCGGTGAACACTGAAGCTTTCTTT

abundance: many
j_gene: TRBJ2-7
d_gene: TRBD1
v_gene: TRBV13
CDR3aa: CASSGTGVVYEQYF
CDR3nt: TGTGCCAGCAGCGGGACAGGGGTTGTCTACGAGCAGTACTTC

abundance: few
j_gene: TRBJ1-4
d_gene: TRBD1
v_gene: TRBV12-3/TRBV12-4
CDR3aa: CASRPTGGYEKLFF
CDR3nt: TGTGCCAGCAGGCCGACAGGGGGCTATGAAAAACTGTTTTTT

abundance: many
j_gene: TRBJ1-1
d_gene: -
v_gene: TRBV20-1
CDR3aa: CSARAGPGGNTEAFF
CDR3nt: TGCAGTGCTAGAGCCGGACCCGGGGGTAACACTGAAGCTTTCTTT

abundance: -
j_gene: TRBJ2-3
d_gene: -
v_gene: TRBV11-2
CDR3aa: CASSLMAQGTDTQYF
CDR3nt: TGTGCCAGCAGCTTAATGGCCCAGGGGACAGATACGCAGTATTTT

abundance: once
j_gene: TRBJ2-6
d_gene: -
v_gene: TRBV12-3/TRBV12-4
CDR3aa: CASNEGFGANVLTF
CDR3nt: TGTGCCAGCAACGAAGGGTTTGGGGCCAACGTCCTGACTTTC

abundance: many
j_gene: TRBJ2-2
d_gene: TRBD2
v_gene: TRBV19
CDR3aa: CASMVAGNTGELFF
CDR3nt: TGTGCCAGTATGGTAGCGGGGAACACCGGGGAGCTGTTTTTT

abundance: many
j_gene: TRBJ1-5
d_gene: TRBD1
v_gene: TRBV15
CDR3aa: CATSRETGGLDQPQHF
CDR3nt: TGTGCCACCAGCAGGGAAACAGGGGGTCTCGATCAGCCCCAGCATTTT

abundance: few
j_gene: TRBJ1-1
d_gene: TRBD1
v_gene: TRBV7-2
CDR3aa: CASSFGTGLNTEAFF
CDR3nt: TGTGCCAGCAGCTTTGGGACAGGCTTGAACACTGAAGCTTTCTTT

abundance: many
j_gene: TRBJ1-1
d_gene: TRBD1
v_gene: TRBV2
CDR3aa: CASSDPGQGAQNTEAFF
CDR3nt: TGTGCCAGCAGTGACCCTGGACAGGGGGCGCAGAACACTGAAGCTTTCTTT

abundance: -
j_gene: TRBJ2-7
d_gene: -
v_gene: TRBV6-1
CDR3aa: CASSEQGQDEQYF
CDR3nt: TGTGCCAGCAGTGAACAGGGTCAGGACGAGCAGTACTTC

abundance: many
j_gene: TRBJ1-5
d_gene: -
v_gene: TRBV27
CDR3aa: CASRTTAYSNQPQHF
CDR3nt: TGTGCCAGCAGGACGACGGCTTATAGCAATCAGCCCCAGCATTTT

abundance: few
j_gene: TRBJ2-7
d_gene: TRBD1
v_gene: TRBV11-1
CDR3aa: CASSRPGTGVAEQYF
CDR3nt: TGTGCCAGCAGCCGACCCGGGACAGGGGTCGCCGAGCAGTACTTC

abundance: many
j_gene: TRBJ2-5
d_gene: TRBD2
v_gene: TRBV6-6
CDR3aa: CASSPSTSEFETQYF
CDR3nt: TGTGCCAGCAGTCCGTCGACTAGCGAGTTTGAGACCCAGTACTTC

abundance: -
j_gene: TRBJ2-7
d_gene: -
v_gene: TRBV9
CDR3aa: CVSSVGVLGGSYEQYF
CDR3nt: TGTGTCAGCAGCGTAGGGGTTCTGGGAGGCTCCTACGAGCAGTACTTC

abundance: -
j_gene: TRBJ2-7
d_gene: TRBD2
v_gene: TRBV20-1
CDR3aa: CSARDLAGVGEQYF
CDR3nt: TGCAGTGCTAGGGACTTAGCGGGAGTAGGCGAGCAGTACTTC